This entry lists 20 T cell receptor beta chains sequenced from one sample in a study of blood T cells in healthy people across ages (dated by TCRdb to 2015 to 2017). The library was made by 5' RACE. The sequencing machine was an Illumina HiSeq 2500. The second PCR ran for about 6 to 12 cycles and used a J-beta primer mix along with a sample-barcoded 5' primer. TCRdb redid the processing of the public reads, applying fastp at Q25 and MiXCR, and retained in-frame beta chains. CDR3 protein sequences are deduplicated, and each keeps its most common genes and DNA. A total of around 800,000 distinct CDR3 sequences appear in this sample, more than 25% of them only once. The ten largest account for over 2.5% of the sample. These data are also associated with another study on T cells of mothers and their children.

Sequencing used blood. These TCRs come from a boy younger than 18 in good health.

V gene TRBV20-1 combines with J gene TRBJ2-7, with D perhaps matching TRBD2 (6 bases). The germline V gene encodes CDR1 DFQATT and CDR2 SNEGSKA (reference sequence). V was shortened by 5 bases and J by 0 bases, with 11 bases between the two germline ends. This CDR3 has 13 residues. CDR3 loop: CSARLGYSYEQYF. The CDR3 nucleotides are TGCAGTGCTCGACTAGGATACTCCTACGAGCAGTACTTC.

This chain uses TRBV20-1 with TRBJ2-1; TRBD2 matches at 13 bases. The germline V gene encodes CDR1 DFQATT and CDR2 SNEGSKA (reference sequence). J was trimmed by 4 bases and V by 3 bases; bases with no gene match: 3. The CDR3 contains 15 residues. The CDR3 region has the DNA TGCAGTGCTAGTGGGACTAGCGGGGTGTACAATGAGCAGTTCTTC. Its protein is CSASGTSGVYNEQFF.

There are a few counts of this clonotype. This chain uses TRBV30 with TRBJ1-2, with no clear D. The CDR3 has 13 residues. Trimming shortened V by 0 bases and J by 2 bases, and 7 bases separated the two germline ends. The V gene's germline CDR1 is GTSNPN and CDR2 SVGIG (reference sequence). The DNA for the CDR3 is TGTGCCTGGAGTGTAGAAGAAAACTATGGCTACACCTTC. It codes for CAWSVEENYGYTF.

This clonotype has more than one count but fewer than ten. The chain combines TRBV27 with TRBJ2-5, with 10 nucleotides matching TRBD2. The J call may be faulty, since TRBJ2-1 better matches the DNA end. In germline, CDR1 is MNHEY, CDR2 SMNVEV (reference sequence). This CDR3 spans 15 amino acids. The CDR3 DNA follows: TGTGCCAGCAGCCCCTGGACTAGCGGACCCAATGAGCAGTTCTTC. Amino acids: CASSPWTSGPNEQFF.

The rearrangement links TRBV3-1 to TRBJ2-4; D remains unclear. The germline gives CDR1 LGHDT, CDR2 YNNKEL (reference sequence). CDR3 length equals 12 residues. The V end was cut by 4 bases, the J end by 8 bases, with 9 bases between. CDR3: CASSRQPDIQYF. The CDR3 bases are TGTGCCAGCAGCCGCCAACCTGACATTCAGTACTTC.

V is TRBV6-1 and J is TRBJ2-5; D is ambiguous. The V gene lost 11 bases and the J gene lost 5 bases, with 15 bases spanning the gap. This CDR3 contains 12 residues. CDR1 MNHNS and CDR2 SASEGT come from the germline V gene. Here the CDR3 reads CALSPGRETQYF. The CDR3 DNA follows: TGTGCCCTAAGCCCCGGAAGGGAGACCCAGTACTTC.

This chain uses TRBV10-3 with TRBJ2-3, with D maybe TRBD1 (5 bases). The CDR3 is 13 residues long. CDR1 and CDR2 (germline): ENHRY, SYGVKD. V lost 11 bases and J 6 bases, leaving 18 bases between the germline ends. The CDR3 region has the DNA TGTGCCTTTCAGGGAAATAAGAGGGATACGCAGTATTTT. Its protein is CAFQGNKRDTQYF.

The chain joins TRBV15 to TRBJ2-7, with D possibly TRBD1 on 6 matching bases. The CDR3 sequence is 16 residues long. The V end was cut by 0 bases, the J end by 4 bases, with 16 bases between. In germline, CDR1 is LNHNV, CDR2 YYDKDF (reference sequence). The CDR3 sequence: CATSRDNRQVGYEQYF. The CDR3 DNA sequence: TGTGCCACCAGCAGAGATAATCGACAGGTCGGGTACGAGCAGTACTTC.

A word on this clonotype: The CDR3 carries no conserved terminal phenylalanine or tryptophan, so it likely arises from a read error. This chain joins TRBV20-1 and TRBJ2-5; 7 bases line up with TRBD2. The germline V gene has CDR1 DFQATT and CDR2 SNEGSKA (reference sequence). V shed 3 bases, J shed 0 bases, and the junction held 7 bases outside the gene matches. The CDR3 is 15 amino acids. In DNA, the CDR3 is TGCAGTGCTAGCAGTAGGGAGGGGTACCAAGAGACCCAGTACCTC. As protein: CSASSREGYQETQYL.

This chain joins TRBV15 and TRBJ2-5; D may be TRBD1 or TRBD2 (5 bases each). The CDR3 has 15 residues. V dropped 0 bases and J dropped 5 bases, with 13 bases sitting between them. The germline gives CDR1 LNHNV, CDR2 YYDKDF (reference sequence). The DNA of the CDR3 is TGTGCCACCAGCAGAGATGAGGGACGGAGGGAGACCCAGTACTTC. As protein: CATSRDEGRRETQYF.

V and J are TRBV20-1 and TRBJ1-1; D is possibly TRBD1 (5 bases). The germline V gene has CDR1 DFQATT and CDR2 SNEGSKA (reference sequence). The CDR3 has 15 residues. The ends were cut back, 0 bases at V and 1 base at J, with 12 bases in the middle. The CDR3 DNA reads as TGCAGTGCTAGAGATCATCAGGGTACGAACACTGAAGCTTTCTTT. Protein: CSARDHQGTNTEAFF.

CDR3 protein: CASLTGMNTEAFF. The CDR3 DNA is TGTGCCAGCCTGACAGGGATGAACACTGAAGCTTTCTTT. The genes are TRBV6-1 and TRBJ1-1; 7 bases are a match to TRBD1. V lost 8 bases, J lost 0 bases, and 3 bases stayed unmatched. This CDR3 region has 13 residues. Germline V gene lookup returns CDR1 MNHNS and CDR2 SASEGT.

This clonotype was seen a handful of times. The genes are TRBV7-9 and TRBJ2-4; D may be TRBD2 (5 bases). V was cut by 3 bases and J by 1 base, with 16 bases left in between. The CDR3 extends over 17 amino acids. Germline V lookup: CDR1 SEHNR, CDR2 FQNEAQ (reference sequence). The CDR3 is CASSFRSRWRAKNIQYF. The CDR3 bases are TGTGCCAGCAGCTTCCGGTCGCGTTGGAGGGCCAAAAACATTCAGTACTTC.

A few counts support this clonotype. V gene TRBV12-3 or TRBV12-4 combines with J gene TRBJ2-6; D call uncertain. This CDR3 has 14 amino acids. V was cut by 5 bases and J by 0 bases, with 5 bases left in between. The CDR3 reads CASSKLSGANVLTF. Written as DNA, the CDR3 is TGTGCCAGCAGTAAACTCTCTGGGGCCAACGTCCTGACTTTC.

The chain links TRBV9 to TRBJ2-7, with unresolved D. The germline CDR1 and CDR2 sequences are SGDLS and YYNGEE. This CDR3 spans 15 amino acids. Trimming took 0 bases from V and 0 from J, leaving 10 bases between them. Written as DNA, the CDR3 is TGTGCCAGCAGCGTAGGATCAGAGTACTCCTACGAGCAGTACTTC. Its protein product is CASSVGSEYSYEQYF.

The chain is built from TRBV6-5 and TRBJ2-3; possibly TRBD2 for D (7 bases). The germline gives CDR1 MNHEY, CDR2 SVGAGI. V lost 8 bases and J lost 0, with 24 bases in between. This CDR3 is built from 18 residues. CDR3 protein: CASLFSGRGPTSTDTQYF. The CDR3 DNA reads TGTGCCAGCCTTTTCTCGGGGCGGGGGCCGACTAGCACAGATACGCAGTATTTT.

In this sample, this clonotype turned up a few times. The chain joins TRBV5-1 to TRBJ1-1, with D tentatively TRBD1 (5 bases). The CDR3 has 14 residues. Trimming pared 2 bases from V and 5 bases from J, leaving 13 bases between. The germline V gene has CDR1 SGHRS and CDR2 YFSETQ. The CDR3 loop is CASSFGAGGTEAFF. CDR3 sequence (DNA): TGCGCCAGCAGCTTCGGGGCAGGCGGGACTGAAGCTTTCTTT.

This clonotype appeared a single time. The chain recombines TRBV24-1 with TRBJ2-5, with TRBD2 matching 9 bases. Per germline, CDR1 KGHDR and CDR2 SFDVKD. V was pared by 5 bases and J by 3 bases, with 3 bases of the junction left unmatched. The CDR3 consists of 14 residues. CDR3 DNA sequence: TGTGCCACCAGTGGCCGGACTAGCGAAGAGACCCAGTACTTC. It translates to CATSGRTSEETQYF.

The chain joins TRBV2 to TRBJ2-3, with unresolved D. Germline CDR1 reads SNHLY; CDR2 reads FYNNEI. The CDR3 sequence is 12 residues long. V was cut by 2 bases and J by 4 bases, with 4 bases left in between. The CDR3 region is CASSELSDTQYF. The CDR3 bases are TGTGCCAGCAGTGAACTGTCAGATACGCAGTATTTT.

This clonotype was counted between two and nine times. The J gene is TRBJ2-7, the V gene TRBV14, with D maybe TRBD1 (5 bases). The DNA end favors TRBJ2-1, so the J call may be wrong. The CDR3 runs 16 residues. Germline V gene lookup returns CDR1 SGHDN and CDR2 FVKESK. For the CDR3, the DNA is TGTGCCAGCAGCCAAGAGGTTGGGGCGCTATCCAATGAGCAGTTCTTC. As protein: CASSQEVGALSNEQFF.